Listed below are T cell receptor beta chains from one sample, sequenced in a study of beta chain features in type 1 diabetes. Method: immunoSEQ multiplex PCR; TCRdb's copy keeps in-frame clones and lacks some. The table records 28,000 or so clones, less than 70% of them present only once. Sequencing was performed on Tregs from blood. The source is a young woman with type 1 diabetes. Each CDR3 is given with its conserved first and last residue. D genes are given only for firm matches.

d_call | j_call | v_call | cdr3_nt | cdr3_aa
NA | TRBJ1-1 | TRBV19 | TGTGCCAGTAGCTTACAGGTCTCGAACACTGAAGCTTTCTTT | CASSLQVSNTEAFF
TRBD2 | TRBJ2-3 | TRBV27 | TGTGCCAGCAGTTGGCTAGCGGGAGATACGCAGTATTTT | CASSWLAGDTQYF
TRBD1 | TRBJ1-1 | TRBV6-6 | TGTGCCAGCAAACTCCGGGACAGGGTTCAAGCTTTCTTT | CASKLRDRVQAFF
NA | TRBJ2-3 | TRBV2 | TGTGCCAGCACCGGGACTTACAGCACAGATACGCAGTATTTT | CASTGTYSTDTQYF
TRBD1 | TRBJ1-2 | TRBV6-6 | TGTGCCAGCAGACGGACAGGGCCGGACTATGGCTACACCTTC | CASRRTGPDYGYTF
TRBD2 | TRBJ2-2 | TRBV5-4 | TGTGCCAGCAGCCATAGAGCGGGAGGGCCCACCGGGGAGCTGTTTTTT | CASSHRAGGPTGELFF
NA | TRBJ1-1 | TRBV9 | TGTGCCAGCAGCCAGGGCGCCAACACTGAAGCTTTCTTT | CASSQGANTEAFF
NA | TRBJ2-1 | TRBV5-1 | TGCGCCAGCAGCCGTCTAGCGAATGAGCAGTTCTTC | CASSRLANEQFF
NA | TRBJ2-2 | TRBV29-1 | TGCAGCGTTGAAGACCGGACTGCCCTCGGCGGGGAGCTGTTTTTT | CSVEDRTALGGELFF
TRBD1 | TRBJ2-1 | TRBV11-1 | TGTGCCAGCAGCTTGTGGACAGGGGGTAATTTGGACAATGAGCAGTTCTTC | CASSLWTGGNLDNEQFF